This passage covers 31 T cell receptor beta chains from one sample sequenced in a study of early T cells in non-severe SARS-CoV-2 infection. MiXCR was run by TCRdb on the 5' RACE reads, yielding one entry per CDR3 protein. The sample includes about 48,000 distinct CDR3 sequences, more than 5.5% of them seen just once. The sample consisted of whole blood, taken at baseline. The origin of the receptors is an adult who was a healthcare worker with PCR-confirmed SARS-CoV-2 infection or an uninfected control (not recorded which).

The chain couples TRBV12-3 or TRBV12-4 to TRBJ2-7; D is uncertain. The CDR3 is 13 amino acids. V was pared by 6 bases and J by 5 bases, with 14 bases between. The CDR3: CASSPNPRDEQYF. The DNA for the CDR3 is TGTGCCAGCAGCCCGAACCCTCGGGACGAGCAGTACTTC.

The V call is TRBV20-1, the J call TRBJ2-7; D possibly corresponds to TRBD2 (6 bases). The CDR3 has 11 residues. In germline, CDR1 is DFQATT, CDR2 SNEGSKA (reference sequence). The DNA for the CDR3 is TGCAGCCTTCGGGGGAGCTACGAGCAGTACTTC. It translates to CSLRGSYEQYF.

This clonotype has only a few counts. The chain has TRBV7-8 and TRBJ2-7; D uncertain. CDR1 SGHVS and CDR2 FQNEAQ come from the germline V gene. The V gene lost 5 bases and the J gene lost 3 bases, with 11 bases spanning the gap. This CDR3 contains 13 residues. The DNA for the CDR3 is TGTGCCAGCAGCCCACCTTCCATCTACGAGCAGTACTTC. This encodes CASSPPSIYEQYF.

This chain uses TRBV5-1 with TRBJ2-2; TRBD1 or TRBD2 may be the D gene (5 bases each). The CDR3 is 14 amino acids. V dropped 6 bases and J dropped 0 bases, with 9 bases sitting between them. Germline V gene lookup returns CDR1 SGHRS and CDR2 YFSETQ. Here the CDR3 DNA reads TGCGCCAGCAAATGGGACGCGAACACCGGGGAGCTGTTTTTT. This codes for CASKWDANTGELFF.

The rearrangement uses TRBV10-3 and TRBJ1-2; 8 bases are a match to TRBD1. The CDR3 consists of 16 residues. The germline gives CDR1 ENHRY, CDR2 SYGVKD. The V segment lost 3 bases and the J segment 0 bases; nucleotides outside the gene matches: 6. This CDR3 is CAISDGTGTTNYGYTF. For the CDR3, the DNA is TGTGCCATCAGTGACGGGACAGGTACAACTAACTATGGCTACACCTTC.

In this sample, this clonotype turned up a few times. For the CDR3, the DNA is TGTGCCAGCAGCGAAGGACAGGGGGCCGGGGAGACCCAGTACTTC. Its translation is CASSEGQGAGETQYF. The chain uses TRBV4-2 and TRBJ2-5, with TRBD1 matching 11 bases. Germline V gene lookup returns CDR1 LGHNA and CDR2 YNFKEQ. The CDR3 covers 15 residues. V lost 5 bases, J lost 5 bases, and 7 bases stayed unmatched.

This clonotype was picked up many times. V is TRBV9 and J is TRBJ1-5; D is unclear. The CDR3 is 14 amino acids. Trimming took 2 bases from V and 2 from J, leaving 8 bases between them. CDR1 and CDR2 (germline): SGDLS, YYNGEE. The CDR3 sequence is CASSVDGRNQPQHF. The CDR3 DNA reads TGTGCCAGCAGCGTTGACGGACGCAATCAGCCCCAGCATTTT.

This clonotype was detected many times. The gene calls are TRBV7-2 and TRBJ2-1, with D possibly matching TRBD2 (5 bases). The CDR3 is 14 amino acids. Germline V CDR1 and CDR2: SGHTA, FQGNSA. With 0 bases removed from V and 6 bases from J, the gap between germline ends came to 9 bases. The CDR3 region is CASSLARVANEQFF. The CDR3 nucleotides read TGTGCCAGCAGCTTAGCGAGGGTAGCCAATGAGCAGTTCTTC.

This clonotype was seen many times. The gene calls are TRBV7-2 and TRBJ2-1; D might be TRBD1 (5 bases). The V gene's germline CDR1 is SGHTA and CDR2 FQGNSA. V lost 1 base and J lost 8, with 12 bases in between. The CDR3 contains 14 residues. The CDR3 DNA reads TGTGCCAGCAGCTTAGAACCTCGCAGGGATGAGCAGTTCTTC. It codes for CASSLEPRRDEQFF.

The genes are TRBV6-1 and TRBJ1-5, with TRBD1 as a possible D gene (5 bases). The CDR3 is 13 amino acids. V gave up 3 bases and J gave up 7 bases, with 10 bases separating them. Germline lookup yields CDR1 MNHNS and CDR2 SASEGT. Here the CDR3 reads CASSDRVRQPQHF. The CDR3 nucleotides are TGTGCCAGCAGTGACAGGGTACGGCAGCCCCAGCATTTT.

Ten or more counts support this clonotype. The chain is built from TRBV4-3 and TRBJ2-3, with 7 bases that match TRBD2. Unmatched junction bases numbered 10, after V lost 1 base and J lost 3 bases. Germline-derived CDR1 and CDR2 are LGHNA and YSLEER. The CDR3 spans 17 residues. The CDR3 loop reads CASSQAPTAGNTDTQYF. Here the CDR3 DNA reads TGCGCCAGCAGCCAAGCACCAACAGCGGGAAATACAGATACGCAGTATTTT.

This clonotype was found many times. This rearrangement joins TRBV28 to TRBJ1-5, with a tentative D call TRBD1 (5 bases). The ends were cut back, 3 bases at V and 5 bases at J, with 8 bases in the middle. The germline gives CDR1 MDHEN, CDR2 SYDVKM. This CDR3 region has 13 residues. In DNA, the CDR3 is TGTGCCAGCAGTTTTCCGGGGGATCAGCCCCAGCATTTT. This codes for CASSFPGDQPQHF. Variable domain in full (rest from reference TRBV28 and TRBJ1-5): DVKVTQSSRYLVKRTGEKVFLECVQDMDHENMFWYRQDPGLGLRLIYFSYDVKMKEKGDIPEGYSVSREKKERFSLILESASTNQTSMYLCASSFPGDQPQHFGDGTRLSIL.

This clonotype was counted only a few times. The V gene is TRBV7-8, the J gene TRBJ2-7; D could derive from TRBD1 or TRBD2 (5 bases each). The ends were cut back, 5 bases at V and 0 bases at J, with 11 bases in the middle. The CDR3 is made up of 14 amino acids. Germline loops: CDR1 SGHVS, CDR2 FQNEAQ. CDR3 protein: CASSRGESSYEQYF. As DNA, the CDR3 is TGTGCCAGCAGCCGAGGGGAAAGCTCCTACGAGCAGTACTTC.

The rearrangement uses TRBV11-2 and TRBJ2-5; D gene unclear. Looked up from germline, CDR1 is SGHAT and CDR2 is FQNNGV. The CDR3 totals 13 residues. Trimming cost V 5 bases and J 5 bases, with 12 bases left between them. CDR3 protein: CASSQEGLETQYF. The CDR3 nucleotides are TGTGCCAGCAGCCAGGAAGGTTTGGAGACCCAGTACTTC.

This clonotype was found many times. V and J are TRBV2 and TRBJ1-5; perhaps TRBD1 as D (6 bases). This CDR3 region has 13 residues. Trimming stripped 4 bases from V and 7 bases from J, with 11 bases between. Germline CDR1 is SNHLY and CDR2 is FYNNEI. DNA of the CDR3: TGTGCCAGCAGTGCCGGACAGTTCCAGCCCCAGCATTTT. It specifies CASSAGQFQPQHF. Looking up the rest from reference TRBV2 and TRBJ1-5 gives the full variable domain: EPEVTQTPSHQVTQMGQEVILRCVPISNHLYFYWYRQILGQKVEFLVSFYNNEISEKSEIFDDQFSVERPDGSNFTLKIRSTKLEDSAMYFCASSAGQFQPQHFGDGTRLSIL.

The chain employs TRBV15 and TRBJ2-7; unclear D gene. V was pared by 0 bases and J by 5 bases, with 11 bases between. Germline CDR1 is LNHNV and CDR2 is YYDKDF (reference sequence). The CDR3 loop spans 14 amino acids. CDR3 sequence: CATSRDFGYDEQYF. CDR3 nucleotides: TGTGCCACCAGCAGAGATTTTGGCTACGACGAGCAGTACTTC.

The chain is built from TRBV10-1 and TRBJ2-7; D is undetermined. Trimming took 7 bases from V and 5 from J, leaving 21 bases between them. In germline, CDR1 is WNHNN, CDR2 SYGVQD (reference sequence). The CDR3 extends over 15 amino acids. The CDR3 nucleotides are TGCGCCAGCACTCTGGGTGGGATTAGCAGAGACGAGCAGTACTTC. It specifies CASTLGGISRDEQYF.

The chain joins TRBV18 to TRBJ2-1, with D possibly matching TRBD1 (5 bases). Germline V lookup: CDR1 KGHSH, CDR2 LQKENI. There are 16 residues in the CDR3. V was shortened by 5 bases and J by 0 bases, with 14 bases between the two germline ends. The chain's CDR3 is CASSGNIGHSYNEQFF. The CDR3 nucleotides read TGTGCCAGCTCAGGCAACATCGGACACTCCTACAATGAGCAGTTCTTC. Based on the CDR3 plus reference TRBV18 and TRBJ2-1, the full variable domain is NAGVMQNPRHLVRRRGQEARLRCSPMKGHSHVYWYRQLPEEGLKFMVYLQKENIIDESGMPKERFSAEFPKEGPSILRIQQVVRGDSAAYFCASSGNIGHSYNEQFFGPGTRLTVL.

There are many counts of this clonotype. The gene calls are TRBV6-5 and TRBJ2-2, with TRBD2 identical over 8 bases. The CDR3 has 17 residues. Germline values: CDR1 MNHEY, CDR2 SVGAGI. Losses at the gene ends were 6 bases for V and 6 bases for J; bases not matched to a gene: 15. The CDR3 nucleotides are TGTGCCAGCAGCCGGACTAGCTCAAGCCCTGGCGCCGGGGAGCTGTTTTTT. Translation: CASSRTSSSPGAGELFF.

CDR3 in DNA: TGTGCCAGCAGTTCTATTTTGTGGGAATATGAAGGCTACACCTTC. This encodes CASSSILWEYEGYTF. The chain carries TRBV6-5 and TRBJ1-2; D not resolved. Germline V lookup: CDR1 MNHEY, CDR2 SVGAGI. The CDR3 sequence is 15 residues long. V was shortened by 4 bases and J by 8 bases, with 20 bases between the two germline ends.

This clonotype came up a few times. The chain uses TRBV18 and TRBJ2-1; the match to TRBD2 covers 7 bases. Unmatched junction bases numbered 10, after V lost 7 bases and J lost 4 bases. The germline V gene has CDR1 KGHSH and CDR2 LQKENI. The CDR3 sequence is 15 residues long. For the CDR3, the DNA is TGTGCCAGCTTCGGGGCTAGCGGCCCTTACAATGAGCAGTTCTTC. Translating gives CASFGASGPYNEQFF. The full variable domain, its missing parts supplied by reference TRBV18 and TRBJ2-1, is NAGVMQNPRHLVRRRGQEARLRCSPMKGHSHVYWYRQLPEEGLKFMVYLQKENIIDESGMPKERFSAEFPKEGPSILRIQQVVRGDSAAYFCASFGASGPYNEQFFGPGTRLTVL.

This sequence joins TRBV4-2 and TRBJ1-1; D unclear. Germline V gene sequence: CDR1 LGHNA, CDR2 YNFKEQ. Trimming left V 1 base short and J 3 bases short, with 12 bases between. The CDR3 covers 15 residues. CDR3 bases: TGTGCCAGCAGCCAAGGCGGGTCCTCGGACACTGAAGCTTTCTTT. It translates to CASSQGGSSDTEAFF.

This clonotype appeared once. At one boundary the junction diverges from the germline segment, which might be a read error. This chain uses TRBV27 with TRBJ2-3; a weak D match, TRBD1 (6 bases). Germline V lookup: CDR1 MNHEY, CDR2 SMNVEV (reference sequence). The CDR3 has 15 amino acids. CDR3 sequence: CASSLQGWDTDMQYF. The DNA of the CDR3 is TGTGCCAGCAGTTTACAGGGATGGGACACAGATATGCAGTATTTT.

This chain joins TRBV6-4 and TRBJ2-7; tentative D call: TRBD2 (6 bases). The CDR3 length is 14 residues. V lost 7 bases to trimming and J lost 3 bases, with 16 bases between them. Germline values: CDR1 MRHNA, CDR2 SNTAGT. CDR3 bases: TGTGCCAGCATTGGCGGGACTCCCGGCTACGAGCAGTACTTC. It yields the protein CASIGGTPGYEQYF.

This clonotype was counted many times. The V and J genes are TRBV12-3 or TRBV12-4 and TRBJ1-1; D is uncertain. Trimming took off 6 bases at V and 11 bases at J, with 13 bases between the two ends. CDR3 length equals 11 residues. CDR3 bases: TGTGCCAGCAGCCATTGGGCGTTGGCTTTCTTT. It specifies CASSHWALAFF.

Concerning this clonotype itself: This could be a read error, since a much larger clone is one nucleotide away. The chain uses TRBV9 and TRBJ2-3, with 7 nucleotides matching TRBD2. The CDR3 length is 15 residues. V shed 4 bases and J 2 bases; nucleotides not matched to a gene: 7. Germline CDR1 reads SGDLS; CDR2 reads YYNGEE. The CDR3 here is CASSKGLTDTDTQYF. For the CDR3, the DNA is TGTGCCAGCAGCAAGGGACTAACGGACACAGATACGCAGTATTTT.

The CDR3, as DNA: TGTGCCAGCAGCTTGCCGGGTCCCAACACAGATACGCAGTATTTT. Translated: CASSLPGPNTDTQYF. The chain joins TRBV28 to TRBJ2-3; D gene ambiguous. Trimming left V 6 bases short and J 2 bases short, with 15 bases between. This CDR3 comprises 15 residues. Germline V lookup: CDR1 MDHEN, CDR2 SYDVKM.

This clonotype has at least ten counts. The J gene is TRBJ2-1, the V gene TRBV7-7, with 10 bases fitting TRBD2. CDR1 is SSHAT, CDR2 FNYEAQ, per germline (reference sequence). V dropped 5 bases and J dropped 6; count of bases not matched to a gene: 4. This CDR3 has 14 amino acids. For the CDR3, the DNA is TGTGCCAGCAGCCCCGGGACTAGCGCCAATGAGCAGTTCTTC. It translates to CASSPGTSANEQFF.

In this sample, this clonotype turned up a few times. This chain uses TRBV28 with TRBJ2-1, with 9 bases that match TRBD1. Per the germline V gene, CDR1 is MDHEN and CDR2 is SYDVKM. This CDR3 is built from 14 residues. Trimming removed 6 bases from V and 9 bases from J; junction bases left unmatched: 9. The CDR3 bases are TGTGCCAGCAGGGCCTCCGGGACAGGGATTGAGCAGTTCTTC. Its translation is CASRASGTGIEQFF.

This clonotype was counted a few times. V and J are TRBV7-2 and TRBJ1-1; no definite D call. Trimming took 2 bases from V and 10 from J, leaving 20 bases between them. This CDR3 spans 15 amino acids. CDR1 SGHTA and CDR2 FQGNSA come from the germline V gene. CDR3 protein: CASSLSPIQNPSAFF. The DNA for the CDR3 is TGTGCCAGCAGCTTAAGTCCAATCCAAAATCCCTCAGCTTTCTTT. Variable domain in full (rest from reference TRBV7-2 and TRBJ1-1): GAGVSQSPSNKVTEKGKDVELRCDPISGHTALYWYRQSLGQGLEFLIYFQGNSAPDKSGLPSDRFSAERTGGSVSTLTIQRTQQEDSAVYLCASSLSPIQNPSAFFGQGTRLTVV.

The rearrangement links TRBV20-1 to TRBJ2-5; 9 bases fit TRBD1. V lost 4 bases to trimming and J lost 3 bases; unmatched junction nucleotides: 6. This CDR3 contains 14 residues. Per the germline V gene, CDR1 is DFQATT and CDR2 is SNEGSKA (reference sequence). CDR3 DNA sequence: TGCAGTGCTATAAAGGGACAGGGAAAAGAGACCCAGTACTTC. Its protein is CSAIKGQGKETQYF.